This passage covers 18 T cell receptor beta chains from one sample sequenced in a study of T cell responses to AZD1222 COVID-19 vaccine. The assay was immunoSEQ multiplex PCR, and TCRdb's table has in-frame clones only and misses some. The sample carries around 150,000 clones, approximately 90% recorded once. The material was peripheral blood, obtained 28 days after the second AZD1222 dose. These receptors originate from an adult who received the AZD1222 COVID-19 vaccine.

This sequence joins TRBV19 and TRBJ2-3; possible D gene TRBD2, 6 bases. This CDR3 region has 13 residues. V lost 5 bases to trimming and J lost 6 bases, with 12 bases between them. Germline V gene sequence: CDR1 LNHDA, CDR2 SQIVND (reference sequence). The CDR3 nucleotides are TGTGCCAGTAGTTGGAGAGGAGGGGATACGCAGTATTTT. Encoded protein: CASSWRGGDTQYF.

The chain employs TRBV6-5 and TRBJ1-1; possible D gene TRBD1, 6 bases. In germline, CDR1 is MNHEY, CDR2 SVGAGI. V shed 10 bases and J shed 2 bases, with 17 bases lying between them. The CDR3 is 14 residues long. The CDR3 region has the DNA TGTGCCACCCTCAGACCAGGGGATAACACTGAAGCTTTCTTT. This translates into CATLRPGDNTEAFF.

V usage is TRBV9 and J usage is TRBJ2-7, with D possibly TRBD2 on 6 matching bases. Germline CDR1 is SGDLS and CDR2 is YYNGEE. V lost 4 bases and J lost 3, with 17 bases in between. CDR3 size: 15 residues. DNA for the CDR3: TGTGCCAGCAGCCCAAGGGACTCCAATTACTACGAGCAGTACTTC. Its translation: CASSPRDSNYYEQYF.

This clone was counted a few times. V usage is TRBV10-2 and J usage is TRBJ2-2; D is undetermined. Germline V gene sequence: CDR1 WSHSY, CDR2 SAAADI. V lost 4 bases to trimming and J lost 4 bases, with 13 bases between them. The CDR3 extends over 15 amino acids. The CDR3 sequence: CASSVRREFTGELFF. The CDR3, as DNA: TGCGCCAGCAGTGTTCGAAGGGAATTCACCGGGGAGCTGTTTTTT.

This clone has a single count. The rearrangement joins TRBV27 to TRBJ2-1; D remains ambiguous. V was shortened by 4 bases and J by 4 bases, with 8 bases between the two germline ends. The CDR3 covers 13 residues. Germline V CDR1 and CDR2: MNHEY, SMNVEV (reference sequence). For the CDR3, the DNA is TGTGCCAGCAGTTCCCGGATGTACAATGAGCAGTTCTTC. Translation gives CASSSRMYNEQFF.

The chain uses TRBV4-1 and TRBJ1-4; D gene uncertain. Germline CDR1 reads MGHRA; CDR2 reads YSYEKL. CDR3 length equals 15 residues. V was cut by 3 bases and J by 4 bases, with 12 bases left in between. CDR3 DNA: TGCGCCAGCAGCCAGACCGAACGGAATAATGAAAAACTGTTTTTT. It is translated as CASSQTERNNEKLFF.

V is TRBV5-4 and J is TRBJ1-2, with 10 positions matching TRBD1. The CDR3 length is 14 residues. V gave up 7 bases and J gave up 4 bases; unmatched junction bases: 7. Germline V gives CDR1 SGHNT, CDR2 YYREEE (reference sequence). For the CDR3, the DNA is TGTGCCAGCTGGAGGACAGGGGGAGTCTATGGCTACACCTTC. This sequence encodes CASWRTGGVYGYTF.

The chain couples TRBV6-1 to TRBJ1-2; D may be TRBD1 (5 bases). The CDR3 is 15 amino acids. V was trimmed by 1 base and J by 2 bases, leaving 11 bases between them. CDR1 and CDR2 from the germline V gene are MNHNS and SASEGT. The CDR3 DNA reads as TGTGCCAGCAGTGAAGGGCAGGGCCCCAACTATGGCTACACCTTC. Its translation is CASSEGQGPNYGYTF.

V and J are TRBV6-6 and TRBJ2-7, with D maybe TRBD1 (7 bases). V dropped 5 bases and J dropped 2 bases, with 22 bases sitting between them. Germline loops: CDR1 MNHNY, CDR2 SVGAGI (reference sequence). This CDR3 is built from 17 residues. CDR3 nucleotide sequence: TGTGCCAGCAGTCCCCTGTGGAGCGGGCAGGGGGCCTACGAGCAGTACTTC. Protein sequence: CASSPLWSGQGAYEQYF.

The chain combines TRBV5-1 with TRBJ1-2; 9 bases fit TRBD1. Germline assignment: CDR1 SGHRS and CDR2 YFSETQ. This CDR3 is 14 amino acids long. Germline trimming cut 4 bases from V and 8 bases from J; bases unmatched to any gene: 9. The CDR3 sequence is CASSPRGTGIGYTF. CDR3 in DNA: TGCGCCAGCAGCCCGAGAGGGACAGGGATCGGCTACACCTTC.

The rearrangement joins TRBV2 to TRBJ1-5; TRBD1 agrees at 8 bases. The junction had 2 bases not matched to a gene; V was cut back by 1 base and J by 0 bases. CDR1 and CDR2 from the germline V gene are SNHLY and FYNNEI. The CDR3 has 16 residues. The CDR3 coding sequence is TGTGCCAGCAGTGAAGGGACAGGGAATAGCAATCAGCCCCAGCATTTT. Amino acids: CASSEGTGNSNQPQHF.

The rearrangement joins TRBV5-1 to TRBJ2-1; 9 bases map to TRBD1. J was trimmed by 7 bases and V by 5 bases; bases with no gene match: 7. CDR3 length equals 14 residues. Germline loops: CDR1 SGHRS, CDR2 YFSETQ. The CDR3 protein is CASSRTGDGNEQFF. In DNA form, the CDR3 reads TGCGCCAGCAGTAGGACAGGGGATGGGAATGAGCAGTTCTTC.

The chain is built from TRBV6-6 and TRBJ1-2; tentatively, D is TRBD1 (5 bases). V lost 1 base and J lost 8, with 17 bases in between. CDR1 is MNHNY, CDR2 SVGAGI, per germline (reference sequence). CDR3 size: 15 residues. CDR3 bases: TGTGCCAGCAGTTACTTCAGTGACTCCGGGGGGGGCTACACCTTC. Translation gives CASSYFSDSGGGYTF.

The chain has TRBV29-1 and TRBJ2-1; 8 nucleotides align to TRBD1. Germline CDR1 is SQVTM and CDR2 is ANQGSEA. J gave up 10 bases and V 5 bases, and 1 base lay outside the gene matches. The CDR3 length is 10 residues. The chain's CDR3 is CSVPGGEQFF. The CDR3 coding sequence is TGCAGCGTTCCAGGGGGCGAGCAGTTCTTC.

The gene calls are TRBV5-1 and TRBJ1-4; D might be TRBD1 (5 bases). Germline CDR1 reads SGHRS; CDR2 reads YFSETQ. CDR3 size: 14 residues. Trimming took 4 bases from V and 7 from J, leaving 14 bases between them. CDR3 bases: TGCGCCAGCAGCGGCACAGGCTCGGGTGAAAAACTGTTTTTT. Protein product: CASSGTGSGEKLFF.

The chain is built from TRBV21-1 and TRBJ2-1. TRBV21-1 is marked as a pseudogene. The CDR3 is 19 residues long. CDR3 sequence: CASSIGETPPLSSYNEQFF. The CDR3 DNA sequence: TGTGCCAGCAGCATTGGGGAAACACCCCCCCTGAGCTCCTACAATGAGCAGTTCTTC.

In DNA form, the CDR3 reads TGTGCTAGTGGGACGCTAGCTGGGGCCACCATATATTTT. Encoded protein: CASGTLAGATIYF. The chain links TRBV12-5 to TRBJ1-3, with TRBD1 as a possible D gene (5 bases). The V and J ends lost 6 bases and 9 bases respectively, with 15 bases between them. The CDR3 loop spans 13 amino acids. Germline CDR1 LGHNT, CDR2 FRNRAP.

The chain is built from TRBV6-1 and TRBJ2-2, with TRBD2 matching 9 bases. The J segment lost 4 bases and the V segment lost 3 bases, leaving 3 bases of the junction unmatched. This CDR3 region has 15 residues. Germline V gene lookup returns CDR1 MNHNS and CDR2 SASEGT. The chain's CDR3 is CASSDRREGTGELFF. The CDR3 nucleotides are TGTGCCAGCAGTGACCGGCGGGAGGGCACCGGGGAGCTGTTTTTT.